This TCR beta chain was captured by sequencing in a study of CD8+CD57+ T cells in acquired aplastic anemia. About the research overall: Sorted CD4+ plus CD8+ cells gave DNA averaging about 3 ug. Study-level points and caveats: With respect to CD8+ Simpson's diversity, patients and controls did not differ significantly. Common to patients and controls were about 31 CD8+ CDR3 sequences.

A word on this clonotype: Its antigen is undetermined.

The template used for profiling TCR beta VDJ and CDR3 was genomic DNA. TCRdb fed the reads into MiXCR, producing one record per CDR3 protein. This table holds some 220,000 distinct CDR3 sequences, 34% found once. This CDR3 is 14 amino acids long. V lost 2 bases to trimming and J lost 5 bases, with 12 bases between them. In germline, CDR1 is SGHVS, CDR2 FQNEAQ. V usage is TRBV7-8 and J usage is TRBJ1-1; TRBD1 might be the D (5 bases). The sequenced sample was sorted CD4+, CD8+, or CD8+CD57+ T cells (not recorded which) from PBMCs. This TCR derives from a human donor in good health, serving as a control. Here the CDR3 reads CASSLPAGGTEAFF. DNA of the CDR3: TGTGCCAGCAGCTTACCCGCGGGGGGTACTGAAGCTTTCTTT.